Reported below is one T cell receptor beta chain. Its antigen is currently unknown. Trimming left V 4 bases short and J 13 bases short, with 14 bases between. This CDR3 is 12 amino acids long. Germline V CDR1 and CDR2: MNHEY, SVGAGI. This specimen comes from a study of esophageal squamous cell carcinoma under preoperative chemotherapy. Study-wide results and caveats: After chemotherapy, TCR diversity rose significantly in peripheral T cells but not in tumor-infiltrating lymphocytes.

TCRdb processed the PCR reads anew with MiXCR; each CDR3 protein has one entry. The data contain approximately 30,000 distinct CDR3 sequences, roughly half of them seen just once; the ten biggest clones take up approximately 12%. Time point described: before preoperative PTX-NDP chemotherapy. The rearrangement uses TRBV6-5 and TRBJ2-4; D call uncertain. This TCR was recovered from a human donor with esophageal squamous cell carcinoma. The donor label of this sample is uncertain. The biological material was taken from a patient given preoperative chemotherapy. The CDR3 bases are TGTGCCAGCAGTTCGGATAAAGGCACCCAGTACTTC. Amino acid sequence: CASSSDKGTQYF.